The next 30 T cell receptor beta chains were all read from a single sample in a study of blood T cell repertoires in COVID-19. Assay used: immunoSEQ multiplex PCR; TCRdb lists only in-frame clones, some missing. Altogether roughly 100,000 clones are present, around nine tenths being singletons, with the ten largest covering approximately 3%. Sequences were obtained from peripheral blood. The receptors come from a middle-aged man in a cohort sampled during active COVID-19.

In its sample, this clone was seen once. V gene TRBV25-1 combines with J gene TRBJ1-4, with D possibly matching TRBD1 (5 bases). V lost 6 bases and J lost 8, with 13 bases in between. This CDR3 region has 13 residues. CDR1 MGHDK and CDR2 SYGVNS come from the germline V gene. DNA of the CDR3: TGTGCCAGCAGCATAGGCGGGGACGAAAAACTGTTTTTT. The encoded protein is CASSIGGDEKLFF.

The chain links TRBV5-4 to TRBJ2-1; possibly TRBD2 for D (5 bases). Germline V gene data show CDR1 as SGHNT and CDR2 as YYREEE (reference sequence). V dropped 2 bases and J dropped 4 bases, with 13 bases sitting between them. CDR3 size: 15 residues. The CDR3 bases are TGTGCCAGCAGCTTAGAGATGAGGGATTACAATGAGCAGTTCTTC. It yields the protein CASSLEMRDYNEQFF.

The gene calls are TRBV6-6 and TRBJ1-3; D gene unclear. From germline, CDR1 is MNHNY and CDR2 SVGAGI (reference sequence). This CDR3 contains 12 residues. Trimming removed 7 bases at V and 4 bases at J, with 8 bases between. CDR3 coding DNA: TGTGCCAGCACCACCGAGGGAAACACCATATATTTT. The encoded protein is CASTTEGNTIYF.

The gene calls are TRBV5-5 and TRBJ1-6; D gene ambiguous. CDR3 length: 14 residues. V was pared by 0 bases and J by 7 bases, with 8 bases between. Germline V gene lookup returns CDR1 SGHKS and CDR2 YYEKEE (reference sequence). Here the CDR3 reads CASSLAVSNSPLHF. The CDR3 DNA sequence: TGTGCCAGCAGCTTGGCAGTATCAAATTCACCCCTCCACTTT.

Written as DNA, the CDR3 is TGTGCCAGCAGCCTTAAGACAGGGAACTATCAGCCCCAGCATTTT. Its protein product is CASSLKTGNYQPQHF. This sequence joins TRBV7-8 and TRBJ1-5, with 7 bases that match TRBD1. Germline V gives CDR1 SGHVS, CDR2 FQNEAQ. V lost 5 bases, J lost 5 bases, and 9 bases stayed unmatched. The CDR3 length is 15 residues.

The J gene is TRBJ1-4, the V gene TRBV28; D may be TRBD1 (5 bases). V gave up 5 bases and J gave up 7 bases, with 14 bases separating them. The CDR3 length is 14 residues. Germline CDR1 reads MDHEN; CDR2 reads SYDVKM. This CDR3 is CASSIIGGGEKLFF. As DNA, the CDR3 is TGTGCCAGCAGTATCATCGGGGGGGGTGAAAAACTGTTTTTT.

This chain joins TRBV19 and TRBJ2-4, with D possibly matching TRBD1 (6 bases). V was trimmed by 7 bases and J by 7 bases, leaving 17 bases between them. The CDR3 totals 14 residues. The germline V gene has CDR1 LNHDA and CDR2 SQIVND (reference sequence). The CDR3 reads CASMPGDISNIQYF. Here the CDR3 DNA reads TGTGCCAGTATGCCCGGGGACATTTCGAACATTCAGTACTTC.

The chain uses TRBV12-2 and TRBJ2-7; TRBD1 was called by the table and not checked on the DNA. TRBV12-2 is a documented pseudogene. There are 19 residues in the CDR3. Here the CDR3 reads CASRPTGTGEIRVSYEQYF. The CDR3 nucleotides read TGTGCAAGTCGCCCCACCGGGACAGGGGAGATTCGAGTGTCCTACGAGCAGTACTTC.

This CDR3 is CASSLGRTNEKLFF. The CDR3 coding sequence is TGTGCCAGCAGCTTGGGGAGAACTAATGAAAAACTGTTTTTT. The gene calls are TRBV5-4 and TRBJ1-4; the D is unclear. The CDR3 contains 14 residues. Germline V lookup: CDR1 SGHNT, CDR2 YYREEE (reference sequence). V was shortened by 0 bases and J by 1 base, with 4 bases between the two germline ends.

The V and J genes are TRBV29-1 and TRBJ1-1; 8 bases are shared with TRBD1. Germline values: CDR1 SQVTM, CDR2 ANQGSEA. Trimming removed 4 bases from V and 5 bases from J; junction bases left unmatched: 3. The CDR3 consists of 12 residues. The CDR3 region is CSVGQGKTEAFF. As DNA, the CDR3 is TGCAGCGTTGGACAGGGGAAGACTGAAGCTTTCTTT.

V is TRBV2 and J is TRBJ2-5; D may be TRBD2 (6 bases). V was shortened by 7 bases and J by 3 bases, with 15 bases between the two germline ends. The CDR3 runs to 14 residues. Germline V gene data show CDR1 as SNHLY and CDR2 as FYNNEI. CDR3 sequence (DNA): TGTGCCAGCATAGGAGGGACTCACAAAGAGACCCAGTACTTC. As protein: CASIGGTHKETQYF.

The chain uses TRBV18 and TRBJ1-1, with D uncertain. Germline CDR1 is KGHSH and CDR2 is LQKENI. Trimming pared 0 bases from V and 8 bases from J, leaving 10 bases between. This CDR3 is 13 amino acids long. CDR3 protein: CASSPPDSREAFF. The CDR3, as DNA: TGTGCCAGCTCACCACCGGATTCCAGGGAAGCTTTCTTT.

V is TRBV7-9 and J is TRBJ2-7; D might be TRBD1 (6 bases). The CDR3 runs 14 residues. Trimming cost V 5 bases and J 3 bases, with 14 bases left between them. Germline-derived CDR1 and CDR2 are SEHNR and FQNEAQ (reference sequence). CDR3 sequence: CASSPRDNVYEQYF. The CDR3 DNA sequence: TGTGCCAGCAGCCCCCGGGACAACGTCTACGAGCAGTACTTC. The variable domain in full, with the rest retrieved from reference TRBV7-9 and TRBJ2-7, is DTGVSQNPRHKITKRGQNVTFRCDPISEHNRLYWYRQTLGQGPEFLTYFQNEAQLEKSRLLSDRFSAERPKGSFSTLEIQRTEQGDSAMYLCASSPRDNVYEQYFGPGTRLTVT.

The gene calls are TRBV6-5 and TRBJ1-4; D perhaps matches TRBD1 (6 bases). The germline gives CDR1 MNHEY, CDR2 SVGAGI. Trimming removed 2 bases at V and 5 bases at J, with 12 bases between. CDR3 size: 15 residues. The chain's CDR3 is CASSYGTPKNEKLFF. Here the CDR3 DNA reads TGTGCCAGCAGTTACGGGACACCAAAAAATGAAAAACTGTTTTTT.

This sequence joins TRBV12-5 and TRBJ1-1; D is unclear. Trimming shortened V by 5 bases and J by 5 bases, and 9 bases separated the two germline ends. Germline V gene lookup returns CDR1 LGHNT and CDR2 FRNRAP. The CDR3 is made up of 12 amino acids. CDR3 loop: CASGPRRTEAFF. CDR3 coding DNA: TGTGCTAGTGGTCCCCGGCGGACTGAAGCTTTCTTT.

CDR3 loop: CASSEKTGGEQYV. Written as DNA, the CDR3 is TGTGCCAGCTCGGAAAAAACAGGTGGCGAGCAGTACGTC. The chain couples TRBV18 to TRBJ2-7; tentatively, D is TRBD1 (5 bases). Germline values: CDR1 KGHSH, CDR2 LQKENI. This CDR3 region has 13 residues. Trimming shortened V by 6 bases and J by 6 bases, and 15 bases separated the two germline ends.

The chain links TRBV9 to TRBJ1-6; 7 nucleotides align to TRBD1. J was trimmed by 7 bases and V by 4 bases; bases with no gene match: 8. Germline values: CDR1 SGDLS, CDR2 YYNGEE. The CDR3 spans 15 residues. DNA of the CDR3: TGTGCCAGCAGCCCCTCGGACAGGAAAAATTCACCCCTCCACTTT. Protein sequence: CASSPSDRKNSPLHF.

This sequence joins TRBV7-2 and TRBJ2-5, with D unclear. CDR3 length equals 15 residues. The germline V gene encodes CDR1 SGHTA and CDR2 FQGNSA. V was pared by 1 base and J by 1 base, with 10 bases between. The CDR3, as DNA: TGTGCCAGCAGCTTAGTAGAGGCCCCCCAAGAGACCCAGTACTTC. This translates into CASSLVEAPQETQYF.

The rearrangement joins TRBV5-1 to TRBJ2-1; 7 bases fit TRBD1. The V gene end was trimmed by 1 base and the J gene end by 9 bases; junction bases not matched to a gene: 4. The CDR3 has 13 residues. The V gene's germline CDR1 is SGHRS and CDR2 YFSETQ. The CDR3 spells CASSLNRGGEQFF. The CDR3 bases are TGCGCCAGCAGCTTGAACAGGGGTGGTGAGCAGTTCTTC.

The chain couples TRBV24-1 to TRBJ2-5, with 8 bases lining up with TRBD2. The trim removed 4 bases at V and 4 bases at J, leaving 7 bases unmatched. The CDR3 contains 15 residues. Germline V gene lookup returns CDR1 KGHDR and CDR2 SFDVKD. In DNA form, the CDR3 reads TGTGCCACCAGTGACCGGGGGGGCGCAGGAGAGACCCAGTACTTC. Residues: CATSDRGGAGETQYF.

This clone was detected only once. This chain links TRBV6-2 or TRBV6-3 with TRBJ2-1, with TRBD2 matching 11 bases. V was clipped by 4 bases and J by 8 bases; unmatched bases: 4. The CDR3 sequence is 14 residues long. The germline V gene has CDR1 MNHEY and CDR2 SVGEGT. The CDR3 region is CASSSLAGGHEQFF. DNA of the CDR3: TGTGCCAGCAGTTCTTTAGCGGGGGGGCATGAGCAGTTCTTC.

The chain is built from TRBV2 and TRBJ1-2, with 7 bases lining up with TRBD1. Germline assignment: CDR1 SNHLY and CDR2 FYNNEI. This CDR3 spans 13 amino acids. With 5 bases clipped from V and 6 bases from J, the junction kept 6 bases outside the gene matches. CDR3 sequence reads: CASSLTGVDGYTF. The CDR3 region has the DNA TGTGCCAGCAGTCTTACAGGGGTTGATGGCTACACCTTC.

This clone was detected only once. CDR3 residues: CASSDRGSSYEQYF. The CDR3 DNA reads TGTGCCAGCAGTGACAGGGGTAGCTCCTACGAGCAGTACTTC. The chain uses TRBV6-1 and TRBJ2-7; possibly TRBD1 for D (6 bases). The CDR3 is made up of 14 amino acids. From germline, CDR1 is MNHNS and CDR2 SASEGT. V lost 3 bases and J 0 bases, leaving 9 bases between the germline ends.

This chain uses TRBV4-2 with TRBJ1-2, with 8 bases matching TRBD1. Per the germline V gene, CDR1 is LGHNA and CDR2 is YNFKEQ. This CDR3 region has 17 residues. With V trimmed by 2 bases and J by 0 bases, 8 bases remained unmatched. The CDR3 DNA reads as TGTGCCAGCAGCCAACCCGGAAACAGGGGGGCTAACTATGGCTACACCTTC. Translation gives CASSQPGNRGANYGYTF.

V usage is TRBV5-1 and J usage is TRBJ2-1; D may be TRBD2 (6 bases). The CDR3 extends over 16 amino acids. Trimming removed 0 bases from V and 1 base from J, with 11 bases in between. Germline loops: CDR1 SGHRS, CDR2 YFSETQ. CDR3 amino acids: CASSLVRGGSYNEQFF. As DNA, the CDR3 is TGCGCCAGCAGCTTGGTGCGGGGCGGGTCCTACAATGAGCAGTTCTTC.

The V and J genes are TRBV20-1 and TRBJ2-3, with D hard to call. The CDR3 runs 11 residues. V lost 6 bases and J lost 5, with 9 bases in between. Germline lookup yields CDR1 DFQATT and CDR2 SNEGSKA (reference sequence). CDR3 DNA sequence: TGCAGTGCCATGTCGGGAGATACGCAGTATTTT. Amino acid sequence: CSAMSGDTQYF.

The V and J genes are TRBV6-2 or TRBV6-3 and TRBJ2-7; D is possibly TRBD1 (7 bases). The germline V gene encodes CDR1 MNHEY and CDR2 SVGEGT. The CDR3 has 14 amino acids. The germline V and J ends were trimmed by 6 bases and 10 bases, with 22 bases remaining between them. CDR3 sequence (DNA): TGTGCCAGCAGCCTCACACCGGGACAGACTAGTCAGTACTTC. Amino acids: CASSLTPGQTSQYF.

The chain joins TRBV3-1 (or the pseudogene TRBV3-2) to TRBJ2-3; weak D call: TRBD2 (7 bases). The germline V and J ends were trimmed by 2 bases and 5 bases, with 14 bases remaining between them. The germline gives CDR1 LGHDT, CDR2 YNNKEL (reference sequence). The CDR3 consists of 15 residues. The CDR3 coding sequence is TGTGCCAGCAGCCAATGGGAGGGGGGTCGAGATACGCAGTATTTT. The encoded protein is CASSQWEGGRDTQYF.

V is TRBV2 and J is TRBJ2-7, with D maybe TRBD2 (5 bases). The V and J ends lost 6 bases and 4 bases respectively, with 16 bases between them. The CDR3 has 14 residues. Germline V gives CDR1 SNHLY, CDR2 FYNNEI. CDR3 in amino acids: CASRRTGIVYEQYV. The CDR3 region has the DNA TGTGCCAGCAGGAGGACGGGGATAGTTTACGAGCAGTACGTC.

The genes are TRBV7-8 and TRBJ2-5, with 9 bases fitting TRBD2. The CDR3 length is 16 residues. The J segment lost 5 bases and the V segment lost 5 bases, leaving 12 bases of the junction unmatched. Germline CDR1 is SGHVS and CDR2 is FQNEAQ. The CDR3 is CASSLRRGGLGETQYF. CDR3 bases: TGTGCCAGCAGCCTCCGGCGGGGGGGCCTAGGGGAGACCCAGTACTTC.